The clone carrying this T cell receptor beta chain was recorded at least ten times. Healthy Caucasian individuals from Russia aged roughly 6 to 90 served as donors. Donors each provided 9.5 to 10 milliliters of peripheral blood. Then a second PCR, running roughly 7 to 11 cycles, was carried out with a sample-barcoded 5' primer and a J-beta primer mix. TCRdb called the 5' RACE reads again in MiXCR, with one record for every CDR3 protein. This table holds 600,000 or so distinct CDR3 sequences, under 30% found once. The sample is drawn from a study of blood T cells in healthy people across ages. In germline, CDR1 is SGHTA, CDR2 FQGNSA. Trimming at V came to 3 bases and at J to 7 bases, leaving 9 bases not matched to a gene. The CDR3 has 15 residues.

The rearrangement links TRBV7-2 to TRBJ2-1; 7 nucleotides agree with TRBD2. This sequence was found in a woman aged 80 or older in good health. Material for sequencing was blood. The CDR3 DNA sequence: TGTGCCAGCAGCTTTGGTGCTAGCGGAATAAATGAGCAGTTCTTC. This sequence encodes CASSFGASGINEQFF.